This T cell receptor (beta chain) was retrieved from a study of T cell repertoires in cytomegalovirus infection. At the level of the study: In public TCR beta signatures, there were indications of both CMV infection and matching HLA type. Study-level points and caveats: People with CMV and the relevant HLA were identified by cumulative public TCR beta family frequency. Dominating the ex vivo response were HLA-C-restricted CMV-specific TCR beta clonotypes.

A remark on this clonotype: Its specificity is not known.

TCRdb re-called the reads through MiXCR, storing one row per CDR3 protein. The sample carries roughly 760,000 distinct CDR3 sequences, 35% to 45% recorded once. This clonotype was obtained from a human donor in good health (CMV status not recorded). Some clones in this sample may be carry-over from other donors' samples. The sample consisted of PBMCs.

The CDR3 region has the DNA TGCGCCAGCAGAACCGAATTTGACACTGAAGCTTTCTTT. Translating gives CASRTEFDTEAFF. This chain uses TRBV5-1 with TRBJ1-1; D gene ambiguous. CDR3 length: 13 residues. CDR1 is SGHRS, CDR2 YFSETQ, per germline. The V gene lost 5 bases and the J gene lost 3 bases, with 11 bases spanning the gap.